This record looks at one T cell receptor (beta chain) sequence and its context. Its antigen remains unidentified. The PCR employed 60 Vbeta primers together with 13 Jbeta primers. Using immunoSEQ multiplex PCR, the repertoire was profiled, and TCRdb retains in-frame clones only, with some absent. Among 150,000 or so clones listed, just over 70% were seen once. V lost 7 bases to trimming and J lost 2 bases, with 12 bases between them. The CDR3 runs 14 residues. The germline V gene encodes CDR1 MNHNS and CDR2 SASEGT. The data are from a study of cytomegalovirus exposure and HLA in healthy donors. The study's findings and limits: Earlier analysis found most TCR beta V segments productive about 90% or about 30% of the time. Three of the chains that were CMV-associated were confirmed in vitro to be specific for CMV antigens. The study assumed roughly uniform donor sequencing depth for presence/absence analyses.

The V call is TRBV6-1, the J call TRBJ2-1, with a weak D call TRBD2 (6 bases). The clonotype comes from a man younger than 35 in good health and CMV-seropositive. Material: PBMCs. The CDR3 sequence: CASTRGATYNEQFF. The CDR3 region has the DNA TGTGCCAGCACACGCGGGGCGACCTACAATGAGCAGTTCTTC.